This TCR beta chain is drawn from a study of blood T cell repertoires in COVID-19. The wider study: The samples span acute and convalescent COVID-19 from the United States, Italy and Spain. PBMCs, B-cell-depleted T cells, or T cells were the source of the cDNA or gDNA that made up the material.

The CDR3 length is 15 residues. Original processing methods: How many nucleated cells were present was estimated from reference gene primer amplification. Produced via immunoSEQ multiplex PCR; TCRdb's table is partial and in-frame only. V, J and clone size are taken as reported in that table, and D and trimming were inferred from the DNA itself. The sample consists of hundreds of thousands of clones, about nine tenths of them appearing once. This receptor was identified in a woman aged 30 to 39 with active or convalescent COVID-19. The sample consisted of peripheral blood. This chain joins TRBV1 and TRBJ2-7; the table's D gene call, TRBD2, was not cross checked with the DNA. TRBV1 is a pseudogene. Written as DNA, the CDR3 is TGCACCAGCAGGGGGTATCGCGGGAGGAATTCCGAGCAGTACTTC. Its protein product is CTSRGYRGRNSEQYF.